Listed here are 19 T cell receptor beta chains from one sample, sequenced in a study of blood T cell repertoires in COVID-19 (dated by TCRdb to 2020 to 2022). Libraries came from the immunoSEQ multiplex PCR assay. TCRdb took this table from immuneACCESS and kept in-frame rearrangements with V and J called. Such tables lack part of the clones; where checked against another copy, unresolved V genes explain under half of the gap, and the rest is unexplained. The sample has some 290,000 clones on record, around 87% of them singletons. Of the sample, approximately 4% falls within the top ten clones. The sequencing input was peripheral blood. Receptors were obtained from a young man with active or convalescent COVID-19.

This sequence joins TRBV30 and TRBJ2-7; D uncertain. V lost 2 bases and J lost 5, with 13 bases in between. There are 13 residues in the CDR3. CDR1 and CDR2 (germline): GTSNPN, SVGIG (reference sequence). The CDR3 DNA is TGTGCCTGGAGTCCCTGGGCCGCTGACGAGCAGTACTTC. As protein: CAWSPWAADEQYF. Full variable domain (remainder filled in from reference TRBV30 and TRBJ2-7): SQTIHQWPATLVQPVGSPLSLECTVEGTSNPNLYWYRQAAGRGLQLLFYSVGIGQISSEVPQNLSASRPQDRQFILSSKKLLLSDSGFYLCAWSPWAADEQYFGPGTRLTVT.

This clone turned up a few times. The rearrangement joins TRBV6-5 to TRBJ2-7, with D unresolved. Trimming removed 6 bases at V and 4 bases at J, with 7 bases between. This CDR3 contains 11 residues. Germline CDR1 is MNHEY and CDR2 is SVGAGI. The CDR3 nucleotides are TGTGCCAGCAGAACGAGTTACGAGCAGTACTTC. Amino acids: CASRTSYEQYF.

V and J are TRBV5-6 and TRBJ2-3, with TRBD2 matching 7 bases. The CDR3 sequence is 18 residues long. V lost 1 base to trimming and J lost 0 bases; unmatched junction nucleotides: 11. Looked up from germline, CDR1 is SGHDT and CDR2 is YYEEEE. The DNA for the CDR3 is TGTGCCAGCAGCTTGTGGGCTAGCGGTTCGACTAGCACAGATACGCAGTATTTT. It is translated as CASSLWASGSTSTDTQYF.

J is TRBJ1-2 and V is TRBV6-6; a weak D match, TRBD1 (6 bases). V lost 6 bases and J lost 4, with 12 bases in between. CDR1 and CDR2 from the germline V gene are MNHNY and SVGAGI (reference sequence). This CDR3 has 13 residues. As DNA, the CDR3 is TGTGCCAGCAGCAGGACAGAGGGCTATGGCTACACCTTC. Its translation: CASSRTEGYGYTF.

The chain recombines TRBV3-1 (or the pseudogene TRBV3-2) with TRBJ1-3; D unclear. Trimming shortened V by 3 bases and J by 2 bases, and 5 bases separated the two germline ends. The germline V gene encodes CDR1 LGHDT and CDR2 YNNKEL (reference sequence). The CDR3 is 13 amino acids. The CDR3 bases are TGTGCCAGCAGCCACACGGCTGGAAACACCATATATTTT. Protein product: CASSHTAGNTIYF.

This sequence joins TRBV10-3 and TRBJ2-3, with 12 bases that match TRBD2. The V gene's germline CDR1 is ENHRY and CDR2 SYGVKD. The CDR3 contains 18 residues. Trimming removed 0 bases from V and 5 bases from J; junction bases left unmatched: 9. In nucleotides, the CDR3 is TGTGCCATCAGTGAGTCGAATCGACTAGCGGGAGCAAGAGATACGCAGTATTTT. This translates into CAISESNRLAGARDTQYF.

This clone appeared once. The gene calls are TRBV5-1 and TRBJ1-1, with D possibly being TRBD1 (6 bases). The CDR3 totals 13 residues. V lost 3 bases to trimming and J lost 2 bases, with 8 bases between them. The germline gives CDR1 SGHRS, CDR2 YFSETQ. CDR3 in DNA: TGCGCCAGCAGCTCACAGGGAAACACTGAAGCTTTCTTT. It specifies CASSSQGNTEAFF.

The genes are TRBV7-9 and TRBJ2-7; D remains unclear. The V and J ends lost 5 bases and 4 bases respectively, with 9 bases between them. Germline V gene sequence: CDR1 SEHNR, CDR2 FQNEAQ (reference sequence). The CDR3 sequence is 12 residues long. DNA for the CDR3: TGTGCCAGCAGCCCCGAGAGGTACGAGCAGTACTTC. Residues: CASSPERYEQYF.

The V call is TRBV2, the J call TRBJ2-2, with 12 bases aligning to TRBD2. The V gene's germline CDR1 is SNHLY and CDR2 FYNNEI. The V gene end was trimmed by 8 bases and the J gene end by 8 bases; junction bases not matched to a gene: 9. CDR3 length: 15 residues. In DNA form, the CDR3 reads TGTGCCAGCGGAAGGACTAGCGGGGTGGATGGGGAGCTGTTTTTT. Its protein product is CASGRTSGVDGELFF.

The chain carries TRBV28 and TRBJ1-5; D possibly corresponds to TRBD1 (5 bases). The germline V and J ends were trimmed by 7 bases and 1 base, with 11 bases remaining between them. Germline CDR1 MDHEN, CDR2 SYDVKM. The CDR3 runs 14 residues. CDR3 in amino acids: CASKGHPSNQPQHF. CDR3 in DNA: TGTGCCAGCAAGGGGCATCCGAGCAATCAGCCCCAGCATTTT.

The chain is built from TRBV29-1 and TRBJ2-7; 10 nucleotides line up with TRBD1. With V trimmed by 6 bases and J by 3 bases, 8 bases remained unmatched. Germline CDR1 and CDR2: SQVTM and ANQGSEA. CDR3 length: 14 residues. Written as DNA, the CDR3 is TGCAGCGTGCAACACCGGGACAGGGGCTACGAGCAGTACTTC. It specifies CSVQHRDRGYEQYF.

This chain joins TRBV11-2 and TRBJ2-5, with 7 positions matching TRBD2. Germline values: CDR1 SGHAT, CDR2 FQNNGV. The CDR3 extends over 13 amino acids. V gave up 3 bases and J gave up 2 bases; unmatched junction bases: 0. The CDR3 loop is CASSFGGQETQYF. The CDR3 DNA reads as TGTGCCAGCAGCTTCGGGGGGCAAGAGACCCAGTACTTC.

V usage is TRBV28 and J usage is TRBJ2-2; D gene uncertain. Trimming removed 2 bases at V and 4 bases at J, with 5 bases between. This CDR3 comprises 13 residues. Germline-derived CDR1 and CDR2 are MDHEN and SYDVKM. The CDR3 sequence is CASSLGRTGELFF. For the CDR3, the DNA is TGTGCCAGCAGTTTAGGGCGCACCGGGGAGCTGTTTTTT.

The V and J genes are TRBV2 and TRBJ2-2, with D maybe TRBD2 (6 bases). Germline-derived CDR1 and CDR2 are SNHLY and FYNNEI. CDR3 size: 15 residues. The V end was cut by 3 bases, the J end by 4 bases, with 12 bases between. CDR3 sequence: CASSDGPSVTGELFF. The DNA of the CDR3 is TGTGCCAGCAGTGATGGTCCTAGCGTCACCGGGGAGCTGTTTTTT. The full variable domain, completed using reference TRBV2 and TRBJ2-2, is EPEVTQTPSHQVTQMGQEVILRCVPISNHLYFYWYRQILGQKVEFLVSFYNNEISEKSEIFDDQFSVERPDGSNFTLKIRSTKLEDSAMYFCASSDGPSVTGELFFGEGSRLTVL.

This sequence joins TRBV4-3 and TRBJ2-3; 10 bases are a match to TRBD2. The CDR3 extends over 19 amino acids. The germline gives CDR1 LGHNA, CDR2 YSLEER. V lost 0 bases to trimming and J lost 4 bases; unmatched junction nucleotides: 13. The CDR3 DNA reads TGCGCCAGCAGCCAAGATTTAGTTTGGCTAGCGGGAGTCGCAGATACGCAGTATTTT. Translation: CASSQDLVWLAGVADTQYF.

The chain is built from TRBV4-1 and TRBJ1-5, with D possibly being TRBD1 (6 bases). The CDR3 length is 15 residues. With 4 bases removed from V and 3 bases from J, the gap between germline ends came to 13 bases. Looked up from germline, CDR1 is MGHRA and CDR2 is YSYEKL. CDR3 bases: TGCGCCAGCAGCCTCCGACAGGATGACAATCAGCCCCAGCATTTT. This gives the protein CASSLRQDDNQPQHF.

V is TRBV4-1 and J is TRBJ2-5; D gene unclear. The germline CDR1 and CDR2 sequences are MGHRA and YSYEKL. The CDR3 consists of 12 residues. Trimming cost V 4 bases and J 5 bases, with 8 bases left between them. The CDR3 DNA follows: TGCGCCAGCAGCCCAGACGCGGAGACCCAGTACTTC. It is translated as CASSPDAETQYF.

The chain links TRBV6-5 to TRBJ1-6; D unresolved. Germline-derived CDR1 and CDR2 are MNHEY and SVGAGI. The CDR3 sequence is 13 residues long. V was clipped by 7 bases and J by 11 bases, with 15 bases between them. The DNA of the CDR3 is TGTGCCAGCAATGCCGGGGAGAGAACACCCCTCCACTTT. It specifies CASNAGERTPLHF.

The chain employs TRBV10-3 and TRBJ2-3; possible D gene TRBD2, 6 bases. Germline V gene data show CDR1 as ENHRY and CDR2 as SYGVKD. The CDR3 consists of 15 residues. V lost 6 bases, J lost 7 bases, and 20 bases lay in between. The chain's CDR3 is CAISVMGDSSNTQYF. The CDR3 DNA sequence: TGTGCCATCAGCGTCATGGGGGACTCCTCGAATACGCAGTATTTT.